This TCR beta chain derives from a study of radiotherapy plus CTLA-4 blockade in lung cancer. Here immunoSEQ multiplex PCR was the method, and the copy in TCRdb shows in-frame clones only, minus some. The sample contains some 35,000 clones, about 85% of which appear only once. The receptor was derived from a human donor with non-small cell lung cancer who had stable disease on radiotherapy plus ipilimumab. Specimen: peripheral blood, collected from a patient treated with radiotherapy plus ipilimumab.

This CDR3 is CASSAAGSNYGYTF. For the CDR3, the DNA is TGTGCCAGCAGCGCCGCGGGTTCGAACTATGGCTACACCTTC. This sequence joins TRBV7-9 and TRBJ1-2; the D is unclear. The CDR3 covers 14 residues. Germline V gene sequence: CDR1 SEHNR, CDR2 FQNEAQ (reference sequence). The V gene lost 5 bases and the J gene lost 2 bases, with 12 bases spanning the gap.